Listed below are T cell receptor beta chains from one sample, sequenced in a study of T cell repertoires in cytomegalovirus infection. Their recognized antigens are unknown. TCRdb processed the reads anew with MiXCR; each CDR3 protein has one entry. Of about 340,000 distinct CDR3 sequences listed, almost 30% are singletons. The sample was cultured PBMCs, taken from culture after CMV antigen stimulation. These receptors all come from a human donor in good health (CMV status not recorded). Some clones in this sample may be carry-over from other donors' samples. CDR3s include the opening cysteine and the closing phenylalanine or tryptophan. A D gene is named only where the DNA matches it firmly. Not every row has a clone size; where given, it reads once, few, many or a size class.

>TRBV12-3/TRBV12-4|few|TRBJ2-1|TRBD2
CASSRLSGGAFPSSYNEQFF
TGTGCCAGCAGCCGCCTTAGCGGGGGGGCCTTTCCTAGCTCCTACAATGAGCAGTTCTTC
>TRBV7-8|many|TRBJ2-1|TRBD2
CASSPWREYNEQFF
TGTGCCAGCAGCCCCTGGCGGGAGTACAATGAGCAGTTCTTC
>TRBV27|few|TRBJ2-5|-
CASSKGQTQYF
TGTGCCAGCTCGAAGGGACAGACCCAGTACTTC
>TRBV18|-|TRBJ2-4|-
CASSPRLVNIQYF
TGTGCCAGCTCACCAAGGCTAGTTAACATTCAGTACTTC
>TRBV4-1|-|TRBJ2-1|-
CATSPSPATSYNEQFF
TGCGCCACTTCTCCAAGCCCAGCGACCTCCTACAATGAGCAGTTCTTC
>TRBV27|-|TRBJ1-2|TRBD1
CASRLSYRRDRANYGYTF
TGTGCCAGCAGACTATCGTATCGTCGGGACAGGGCGAACTATGGCTACACCTTC
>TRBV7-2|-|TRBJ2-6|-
CASSSPWAGANVLTF
TGTGCCAGCAGCTCCCCGTGGGCTGGGGCCAACGTCCTGACTTTC
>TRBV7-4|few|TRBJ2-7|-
CASSLVDEQYF
TGTGCCAGCAGCTTAGTAGACGAGCAGTACTTC
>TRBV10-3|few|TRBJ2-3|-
CAIKGSADTQYF
TGTGCCATCAAAGGGAGTGCAGATACGCAGTATTTT
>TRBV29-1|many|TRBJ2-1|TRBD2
CSVIGLAGQSYNEQFF
TGCAGCGTGATTGGACTAGCGGGGCAATCCTACAATGAGCAGTTCTTC
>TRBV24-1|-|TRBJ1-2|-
CATSASVNYGYTF
TGTGCCACCAGTGCAAGTGTTAACTATGGCTACACCTTC
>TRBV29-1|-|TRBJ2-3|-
CSVNLAADTQYF
TGCAGCGTTAACTTAGCAGCAGATACGCAGTATTTT
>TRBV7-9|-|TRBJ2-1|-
CASTPPADNEQFF
TGTGCCAGCACTCCTCCTGCGGACAATGAGCAGTTCTTC
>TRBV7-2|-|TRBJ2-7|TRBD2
CASSLRTGRADEQYF
TGTGCCAGCAGCTTAAGGACCGGGAGGGCCGACGAGCAGTACTTC
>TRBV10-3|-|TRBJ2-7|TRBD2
CAISGRGTSGSQTYEQYF
TGTGCCATCAGTGGCCGGGGGACTAGCGGGAGTCAGACCTACGAGCAGTACTTC
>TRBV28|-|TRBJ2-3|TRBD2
CASSSGTSGRARGDTQYF
TGTGCCAGCAGTTCCGGGACTAGCGGGAGGGCCCGGGGAGATACGCAGTATTTT
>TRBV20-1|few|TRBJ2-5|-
CSASGSYGETQYF
TGCAGTGCTAGCGGGAGTTACGGAGAGACCCAGTACTTC
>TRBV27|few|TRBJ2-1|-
CASSSGLNEQFF
TGTGCCAGCAGTTCCGGACTCAATGAGCAGTTCTTC
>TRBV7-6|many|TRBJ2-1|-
CASSPGTHYNEQFF
TGTGCCAGCAGCCCCGGGACGCACTACAATGAGCAGTTCTTC
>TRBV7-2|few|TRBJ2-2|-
CASSPTTGNTGELFF
TGTGCCAGCAGCCCGACGACAGGGAACACCGGGGAGCTGTTTTTT
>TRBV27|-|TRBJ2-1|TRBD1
CASSPGTGHNEQFF
TGTGCCAGCAGTCCCGGGACAGGGCACAATGAGCAGTTCTTC
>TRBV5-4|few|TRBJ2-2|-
CASSSALKASTGELFF
TGTGCCAGCAGCTCCGCTTTGAAGGCGTCCACCGGGGAGCTGTTTTTT
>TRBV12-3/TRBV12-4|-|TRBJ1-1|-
CASSLPGIGEAFF
TGTGCCAGCAGTTTACCAGGGATCGGTGAAGCTTTCTTT
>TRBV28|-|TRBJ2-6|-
CASSVGSVGANVLTF
TGTGCCAGCAGTGTCGGGTCCGTCGGGGCCAACGTCCTGACTTTC
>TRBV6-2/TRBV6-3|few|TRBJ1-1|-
CASSSPPPRDTEAFF
TGTGCCAGCAGTTCCCCGCCTCCTAGGGACACTGAAGCTTTCTTT
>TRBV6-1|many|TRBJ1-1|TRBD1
CASSESPGTGVEAFF
TGTGCCAGCAGTGAATCCCCCGGGACAGGGGTCGAGGCTTTCTTT
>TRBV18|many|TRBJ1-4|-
CASSPQGNEKLFF
TGTGCCAGCTCACCACAGGGTAATGAAAAACTGTTTTTT
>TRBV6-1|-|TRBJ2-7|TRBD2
CASSYTGTSGTPYEQYF
TGTGCCAGCAGTTACACCGGGACTAGCGGGACTCCCTACGAGCAGTACTTC
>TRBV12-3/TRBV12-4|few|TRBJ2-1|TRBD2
CASTLRLAAYNEQFF
TGTGCCAGCACCCTCCGACTAGCCGCATACAATGAGCAGTTCTTC
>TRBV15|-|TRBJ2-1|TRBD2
CATSSQRRSSGLAGWEQFF
TGTGCCACCAGCTCGCAAAGGAGGTCATCGGGACTAGCGGGATGGGAGCAGTTCTTC
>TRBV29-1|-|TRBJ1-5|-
CSVAGGGYQPQHF
TGCAGCGTCGCGGGGGGCGGGTATCAGCCCCAGCATTTT
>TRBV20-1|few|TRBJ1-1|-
CSARTANTEAFF
TGCAGTGCTCGGACAGCGAACACTGAAGCTTTCTTT
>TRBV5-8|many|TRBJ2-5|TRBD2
CASSKASLAVKETQYF
TGTGCCAGCAGCAAAGCGTCCCTAGCGGTCAAAGAGACCCAGTACTTC
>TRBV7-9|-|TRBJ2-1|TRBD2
CASSLWSGGAASPFF
TGTGCCAGCAGCTTATGGAGCGGGGGGGCCGCATCGCCGTTCTTC
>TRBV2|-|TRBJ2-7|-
CASTQEVSSYEQYF
TGTGCCAGCACCCAGGAGGTGAGCTCCTACGAGCAGTACTTC
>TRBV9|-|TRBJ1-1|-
CASSPTQTGNTEAFF
TGTGCCAGCAGCCCAACCCAGACAGGGAACACTGAAGCTTTCTTT
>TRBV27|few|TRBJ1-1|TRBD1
CASSPLDRPMNAEAFF
TGTGCCAGCAGTCCATTGGACAGGCCCATGAACGCTGAAGCTTTCTTT
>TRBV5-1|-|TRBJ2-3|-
CASRNHMGTDTQYF
TGCGCCAGCAGGAATCACATGGGGACAGATACGCAGTATTTT
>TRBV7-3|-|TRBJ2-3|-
CASRLEGGTDTQYF
TGTGCCAGCAGGTTGGAAGGGGGCACAGATACGCAGTATTTT
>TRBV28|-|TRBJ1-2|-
CASTLLQGNYGYTF
TGTGCCAGCACCCTTCTCCAGGGCAACTATGGCTACACCTTC
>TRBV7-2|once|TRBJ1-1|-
CASSFHSAEAFF
TGTGCCAGCAGCTTTCACAGCGCTGAAGCTTTCTTT
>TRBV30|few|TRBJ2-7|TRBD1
CAYGTGGSYEQYF
TGTGCCTACGGGACAGGGGGCTCCTACGAGCAGTACTTC
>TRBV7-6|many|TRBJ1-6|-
CASSLSDLGGSSSPLHF
TGTGCCAGCAGCTTATCGGACTTAGGGGGGTCGAGTTCACCCCTCCACTTT